The rows below give T cell receptor beta chains drawn from one sample of a study of T cells after yellow fever vaccination. A single record per CDR3 protein comes from TCRdb applying MiXCR to the 5' RACE reads. The sample includes roughly 63,000 distinct CDR3 sequences, 6.5% to 9% of them seen just once. The sequenced sample was CD8+ T cells sorted from PBMCs, obtained 15 days after the yellow fever booster vaccination. The receptor set was obtained from a man aged 25-40 years who received the YFV17D yellow fever vaccine. Both conserved end residues are part of each CDR3. Each record gives: CDR3 DNA, CDR3 protein, J gene, clone size, D gene, V gene. The D gene is left open where the match is weak. A clone size is listed for some rows: how often the clone was seen (once, few, many), or a class if it is expanded.

CDR3 DNA: TGTGCCAGCAGCGTAGTGAGTAGCGGGTACAATGAGCAGTTCTTC
CDR3 protein: CASSVVSSGYNEQFF
J gene: TRBJ2-1
clone size: -
D gene: TRBD2
V gene: TRBV9

CDR3 DNA: TGTGCCAGCAGTAACCGGGACAGCCCCCTCTACGAGCAGTACTTC
CDR3 protein: CASSNRDSPLYEQYF
J gene: TRBJ2-7
clone size: many
D gene: TRBD1
V gene: TRBV2

CDR3 DNA: TGTGCTAGTGGTCTCCCGACGGTGAACACTGAAGCTTTCTTT
CDR3 protein: CASGLPTVNTEAFF
J gene: TRBJ1-1
clone size: many
D gene: -
V gene: TRBV12-5

CDR3 DNA: TGTGCCAGTAGTCCTGCCAGGGAGAACATTCAGTACTTC
CDR3 protein: CASSPARENIQYF
J gene: TRBJ2-4
clone size: many
D gene: -
V gene: TRBV19

CDR3 DNA: TGTGCCAGCAGTCCCCATTTGGAGTCTGGCGGCTACACCTTC
CDR3 protein: CASSPHLESGGYTF
J gene: TRBJ1-2
clone size: few
D gene: -
V gene: TRBV12-3/TRBV12-4

CDR3 DNA: TGTGCCAGCAGTTCTACTAGCTCGACTCAAGAGACCCAGTACTTC
CDR3 protein: CASSSTSSTQETQYF
J gene: TRBJ2-5
clone size: many
D gene: -
V gene: TRBV6-5

CDR3 DNA: TGTGCCAGCAGTGAATATGGCAGGGACTACGAGCAGTACTTC
CDR3 protein: CASSEYGRDYEQYF
J gene: TRBJ2-7
clone size: -
D gene: -
V gene: TRBV25-1

CDR3 DNA: TGCAGTGCTAGAGAAAGGGGGGACTCGAACAATGAGCAGTTCTTC
CDR3 protein: CSARERGDSNNEQFF
J gene: TRBJ2-1
clone size: many
D gene: -
V gene: TRBV20-1

CDR3 DNA: TGCAGTGCCCTGACAGGGACCAGTCAGCCCCAGCATTTT
CDR3 protein: CSALTGTSQPQHF
J gene: TRBJ1-5
clone size: few
D gene: TRBD1
V gene: TRBV20-1

CDR3 DNA: TGTGCCAGCAGTTACCCCCCCCACGAGCAGTACTTC
CDR3 protein: CASSYPPHEQYF
J gene: TRBJ2-7
clone size: many
D gene: -
V gene: TRBV6-2/TRBV6-3

CDR3 DNA: TGTGCCAGCAGCCTGGGACTAGCGCTAACCTACGAGCAGTACTTC
CDR3 protein: CASSLGLALTYEQYF
J gene: TRBJ2-7
clone size: few
D gene: TRBD2
V gene: TRBV11-2

CDR3 DNA: TGTGCCAGCAGCCTGCTTAGGAATGAGCAGTTCTTC
CDR3 protein: CASSLLRNEQFF
J gene: TRBJ2-1
clone size: many
D gene: -
V gene: TRBV5-5

CDR3 DNA: TGTGCCATCATCCCTGAGGGGGGGCAAGCGGCTGAAGCTTTCTTT
CDR3 protein: CAIIPEGGQAAEAFF
J gene: TRBJ1-1
clone size: many
D gene: -
V gene: TRBV10-3

CDR3 DNA: TGTGCCAGCAGCCAAGCGGGACAACTCTACAATGAGCAGTTCTTC
CDR3 protein: CASSQAGQLYNEQFF
J gene: TRBJ2-1
clone size: few
D gene: -
V gene: TRBV3-1

CDR3 DNA: TGTGCCAGCAGCTTAGCGCCGGGACAGGGGAACGAGCAGTACTTC
CDR3 protein: CASSLAPGQGNEQYF
J gene: TRBJ2-7
clone size: many
D gene: TRBD1
V gene: TRBV7-8

CDR3 DNA: TGTGCCAGCAGCTTGGGAGCTGAAGCTTTCTTT
CDR3 protein: CASSLGAEAFF
J gene: TRBJ1-1
clone size: few
D gene: -
V gene: TRBV5-5

CDR3 DNA: TGTGCCAGCAGGGGAGCCGGGAACACTGAAGCTTTCTTT
CDR3 protein: CASRGAGNTEAFF
J gene: TRBJ1-1
clone size: -
D gene: -
V gene: TRBV5-6

CDR3 DNA: TGCGCCAGCAGCTCAGAGGACAGGGGGGTTTACGAGCAGTACTTC
CDR3 protein: CASSSEDRGVYEQYF
J gene: TRBJ2-7
clone size: many
D gene: TRBD1
V gene: TRBV5-1

CDR3 DNA: TGCAGTGCGACCACCTGGGTTGGGACTAGCGGGAGAGTGGATGAGCAGTTCTTC
CDR3 protein: CSATTWVGTSGRVDEQFF
J gene: TRBJ2-1
clone size: many
D gene: TRBD2
V gene: TRBV20-1

CDR3 DNA: TGTGCCAGCAACACGGTCAGTGGCACAGATACGCAGTATTTT
CDR3 protein: CASNTVSGTDTQYF
J gene: TRBJ2-3
clone size: -
D gene: -
V gene: TRBV19

CDR3 DNA: TGTGCCAGCAGTACTCTAGCGGGAGTCACCGGGGAGCTGTTTTTT
CDR3 protein: CASSTLAGVTGELFF
J gene: TRBJ2-2
clone size: many
D gene: TRBD2
V gene: TRBV28

CDR3 DNA: TGCGCCAGCAGTGGAGGGCTGCCCGAGCAGTACTTC
CDR3 protein: CASSGGLPEQYF
J gene: TRBJ2-7
clone size: -
D gene: -
V gene: TRBV10-2

CDR3 DNA: TGCGCGAGCAGCGCGCACACGGATGGCTACACCTTC
CDR3 protein: CASSAHTDGYTF
J gene: TRBJ1-2
clone size: -
D gene: -
V gene: TRBV5-1

CDR3 DNA: TGTGCCAGCAGCTTAGCGGGCGGGATGGCAGCCTACGAGCAGTACTTC
CDR3 protein: CASSLAGGMAAYEQYF
J gene: TRBJ2-7
clone size: many
D gene: -
V gene: TRBV7-8

CDR3 DNA: TGTGCCAGCAGCCCCGGACAGGACGTGTCGGGCACAGATACGCAGTATTTT
CDR3 protein: CASSPGQDVSGTDTQYF
J gene: TRBJ2-3
clone size: many
D gene: TRBD1
V gene: TRBV7-6

CDR3 DNA: TGTGCCAGCAGTCGATCGCGAAATGAGCAGTTCTTC
CDR3 protein: CASSRSRNEQFF
J gene: TRBJ2-1
clone size: many
D gene: -
V gene: TRBV6-5

CDR3 DNA: TGCGCCAGCAGTCCGCTCGCGGGGGAATACAATGAGCAGTTCTTC
CDR3 protein: CASSPLAGEYNEQFF
J gene: TRBJ2-1
clone size: many
D gene: TRBD2
V gene: TRBV5-1

CDR3 DNA: TGCGCCAGCAGCCCGCCGGGACGGCTCTACGAGCAGTACTTC
CDR3 protein: CASSPPGRLYEQYF
J gene: TRBJ2-7
clone size: many
D gene: -
V gene: TRBV4-1

CDR3 DNA: TGCAGTGCGTTTCCCCTGGACTACCTCAATGAGCAGTTCTTC
CDR3 protein: CSAFPLDYLNEQFF
J gene: TRBJ2-1
clone size: many
D gene: -
V gene: TRBV20-1

CDR3 DNA: TGCGCCAGCAGTCCGACTAGCGAGAGCTCCTACGAGCAGTACTTC
CDR3 protein: CASSPTSESSYEQYF
J gene: TRBJ2-7
clone size: many
D gene: TRBD2
V gene: TRBV23-1

CDR3 DNA: TGCAGTGCTCGGACAGGGGGCAACTATGGCTACACCTTC
CDR3 protein: CSARTGGNYGYTF
J gene: TRBJ1-2
clone size: few
D gene: TRBD1
V gene: TRBV20-1

CDR3 DNA: TGTGCCAGCAGCCTTGGACTAGCGGGTACCCCCTACAATGAGCAGTTCTTC
CDR3 protein: CASSLGLAGTPYNEQFF
J gene: TRBJ2-1
clone size: many
D gene: TRBD2
V gene: TRBV7-9

CDR3 DNA: TGTGCCAGCAGCGCGGTAGGCAGCCAGCCCCAGCATTTT
CDR3 protein: CASSAVGSQPQHF
J gene: TRBJ1-5
clone size: many
D gene: -
V gene: TRBV6-6

CDR3 DNA: TGTGCCAGCAGTGATTCCCTGACTAGCGGGTTCTACAATGAGCAGTTCTTC
CDR3 protein: CASSDSLTSGFYNEQFF
J gene: TRBJ2-1
clone size: many
D gene: TRBD2
V gene: TRBV2

CDR3 DNA: TGTGCCAGCAGCCAAGGGGTCCTGTCTAGCGATCACTACAATGAGCAGTTCTTC
CDR3 protein: CASSQGVLSSDHYNEQFF
J gene: TRBJ2-1
clone size: few
D gene: -
V gene: TRBV4-2

CDR3 DNA: TGTGCCAGCAGTTCGGTGACTAGCGGGAGGGGGTACAATGAGCAGTTCTTC
CDR3 protein: CASSSVTSGRGYNEQFF
J gene: TRBJ2-1
clone size: many
D gene: TRBD2
V gene: TRBV6-5

CDR3 DNA: TGTGCCAGTAGTATAGTAAGGACAGGTGGGAGGAATGAGCAGTTCTTC
CDR3 protein: CASSIVRTGGRNEQFF
J gene: TRBJ2-1
clone size: many
D gene: -
V gene: TRBV19

CDR3 DNA: TGTGCCAGCAGTTTCACAGGGGGCGAAGAGACCCAGTACTTC
CDR3 protein: CASSFTGGEETQYF
J gene: TRBJ2-5
clone size: many
D gene: TRBD1
V gene: TRBV27

CDR3 DNA: TGCAGTGCTAGCCCAGCGGGACCTACGGGCGAGCAGTACTTC
CDR3 protein: CSASPAGPTGEQYF
J gene: TRBJ2-7
clone size: many
D gene: TRBD2
V gene: TRBV20-1

CDR3 DNA: TGTGCCAGCAGTTTTAAAGGTAGCGACCAGTTCTTC
CDR3 protein: CASSFKGSDQFF
J gene: TRBJ2-1
clone size: many
D gene: -
V gene: TRBV12-3/TRBV12-4

CDR3 DNA: TGTGCCAGTAGTATACTGAGGGACGCCGGGGAGCTGTTTTTT
CDR3 protein: CASSILRDAGELFF
J gene: TRBJ2-2
clone size: many
D gene: -
V gene: TRBV19

CDR3 DNA: TGTGCCACCAGCTCGGGACTAGCGGGAGTGGTCTCCTACGAGCAGTACTTC
CDR3 protein: CATSSGLAGVVSYEQYF
J gene: TRBJ2-7
clone size: many
D gene: TRBD2
V gene: TRBV15

CDR3 DNA: TGTGCCAGCAGTTTAGAGGGGGCGCGCACAGATACGCAGTATTTT
CDR3 protein: CASSLEGARTDTQYF
J gene: TRBJ2-3
clone size: many
D gene: TRBD1
V gene: TRBV28

CDR3 DNA: TGTGCCAGCAGCCGGACCCTTGAAGCTTTCTTT
CDR3 protein: CASSRTLEAFF
J gene: TRBJ1-1
clone size: medium-sized
D gene: -
V gene: TRBV7-9

CDR3 DNA: TGTGCCAGCAGCTTAGATTTAGATAGGGCCCAAGCCTCATTC
CDR3 protein: CASSLDLDRAQASF
J gene: TRBJ2-1
clone size: many
D gene: -
V gene: TRBV11-2

CDR3 DNA: TGTGCCAGCCCTCCGCCGGGAACTGCGTACGAGCAGTACTTC
CDR3 protein: CASPPPGTAYEQYF
J gene: TRBJ2-7
clone size: many
D gene: -
V gene: TRBV12-3/TRBV12-4

CDR3 DNA: TGTGCCTGGAGTAATTATGAGCAGTTCTTC
CDR3 protein: CAWSNYEQFF
J gene: TRBJ2-1
clone size: many
D gene: -
V gene: TRBV30

CDR3 DNA: TGCAGCGTTGGACAAAACTCCTACGAGCAGTACTTC
CDR3 protein: CSVGQNSYEQYF
J gene: TRBJ2-7
clone size: many
D gene: -
V gene: TRBV29-1

CDR3 DNA: TGTGCCTGGGTAGCGGAGAACACAGATACGCAGTATTTT
CDR3 protein: CAWVAENTDTQYF
J gene: TRBJ2-3
clone size: few
D gene: -
V gene: TRBV30

CDR3 DNA: TGTGCCAGCTTCATCTCCATAGCGGGACCAGGCACAGATACGCAGTATTTT
CDR3 protein: CASFISIAGPGTDTQYF
J gene: TRBJ2-3
clone size: many
D gene: TRBD2
V gene: TRBV2

CDR3 DNA: TGTGCCAGCAACAAAGTATTCGAAGCGGGAGCTGACGAGCAGTACTTC
CDR3 protein: CASNKVFEAGADEQYF
J gene: TRBJ2-7
clone size: many
D gene: TRBD2
V gene: TRBV6-2/TRBV6-3

CDR3 DNA: TGCAGCGTTGATAAAAGAATTGAAGCTTTCTTT
CDR3 protein: CSVDKRIEAFF
J gene: TRBJ1-1
clone size: many
D gene: -
V gene: TRBV29-1

CDR3 DNA: TGTGCCACCAGTGGGACAGGGACTAGCAATCAGCCCCAGCATTTT
CDR3 protein: CATSGTGTSNQPQHF
J gene: TRBJ1-5
clone size: many
D gene: TRBD1
V gene: TRBV24-1